Below are 19 T cell receptor beta chains sequenced from a single sample in a study of type 1 regulatory T cells. These receptors are not linked to any known antigen. MiXCR, run by TCRdb on the reads, gives a single entry per CDR3 protein. The data contain more than 20,000 distinct CDR3 sequences, roughly two thirds of them singletons. Sequencing was done on a sample of cultured T cells, either the whole culture or a sorted T cell fraction (not recorded which). Subset in this sample: Tr1-enriched cell product generated in vitro against host alloantigens. The receptors derive from a human donor in good health.

The CDR3 loop is CSALTGQDYEQYF. Written as DNA, the CDR3 is TGCAGTGCCCTCACGGGACAGGACTACGAGCAGTACTTC. V usage is TRBV20-1 and J usage is TRBJ2-7; TRBD1 matches 8 bases. Germline lookup yields CDR1 DFQATT and CDR2 SNEGSKA (reference sequence). This CDR3 has 13 residues. The ends lost 6 bases at V and 3 bases at J; junction bases unmatched: 7.

The V call is TRBV20-1, the J call TRBJ2-3, with 15 bases lining up with TRBD2. The CDR3 is 15 amino acids. Trimming removed 3 bases from V and 6 bases from J; junction bases left unmatched: 4. The germline V gene encodes CDR1 DFQATT and CDR2 SNEGSKA (reference sequence). The CDR3 loop reads CSASGLAGGRDTQYF. In DNA, the CDR3 is TGCAGTGCTAGTGGACTAGCGGGGGGGCGGGATACGCAGTATTTT.

V gene TRBV29-1 combines with J gene TRBJ2-1, with D unresolved. Germline-derived CDR1 and CDR2 are SQVTM and ANQGSEA. V was cut by 6 bases and J by 3 bases, with 27 bases left in between. The CDR3 consists of 18 residues. In DNA form, the CDR3 reads TGCAGCGTAGCCTCCTACAGAAAAGGAATAGGAAACTACAATGAGCAGTTCTTC. This sequence encodes CSVASYRKGIGNYNEQFF.

The chain joins TRBV12-3 or TRBV12-4 to TRBJ1-2; the match to TRBD1 covers 9 bases. The CDR3 totals 18 residues. Losses at the gene ends were 3 bases for V and 2 bases for J; bases not matched to a gene: 13. The CDR3 nucleotides read TGTGCCAGCAGTTTCCCCACCCACCGGACAGGGGACAACTATGGCTACACCTTC. Its protein product is CASSFPTHRTGDNYGYTF.

The chain is built from TRBV5-1 and TRBJ1-6; tentative D call: TRBD1 (5 bases). The CDR3 length is 14 residues. Germline lookup yields CDR1 SGHRS and CDR2 YFSETQ. V lost 2 bases and J lost 8, with 11 bases in between. The CDR3 DNA sequence: TGCGCCAGCAGCTTATGGGGGATGGATTCACCCCTCCACTTT. Its protein is CASSLWGMDSPLHF.

The chain couples TRBV7-9 to TRBJ1-4; D may be TRBD1 (5 bases). Trimming stripped 5 bases from V and 5 bases from J, with 15 bases between. The CDR3 loop spans 15 amino acids. Per germline, CDR1 SEHNR and CDR2 FQNEAQ (reference sequence). CDR3 sequence reads: CASSPRRDFNEKLFF. The CDR3 DNA reads TGTGCCAGCAGCCCCAGGAGGGACTTCAATGAAAAACTGTTTTTT.

The gene calls are TRBV10-3 and TRBJ1-4; D is unclear. Germline V gene lookup returns CDR1 ENHRY and CDR2 SYGVKD. V shed 1 base and J shed 6 bases, with 6 bases lying between them. This CDR3 contains 13 residues. CDR3 protein: CAISEWQDEKLFF. Here the CDR3 DNA reads TGTGCCATCAGTGAGTGGCAGGATGAAAAACTGTTTTTT.

The chain uses TRBV7-2 and TRBJ1-1; D call uncertain. The V end lost 1 base, the J end lost 1 base, and 10 bases lay between the germline ends. This CDR3 has 15 residues. Germline V CDR1 and CDR2: SGHTA, FQGNSA. The CDR3, as DNA: TGTGCCAGCAGCTTAGTAGGGTCGCCGAACACTGAAGCTTTCTTT. Residues: CASSLVGSPNTEAFF.

The V gene is TRBV11-1, the J gene TRBJ2-5; D is ambiguous. The germline V and J ends were trimmed by 3 bases and 1 base, with 18 bases remaining between them. The CDR3 consists of 17 residues. Germline V gives CDR1 SGHAT, CDR2 FQDESV (reference sequence). The CDR3 DNA reads as TGTGCCAGCAGCTTGAACCGGGTCCCACCCCCCCAAGAGACCCAGTACTTC. Amino acids: CASSLNRVPPPQETQYF.

The genes are TRBV28 and TRBJ1-5; 8 nucleotides match TRBD1. The germline gives CDR1 MDHEN, CDR2 SYDVKM. CDR3 length equals 15 residues. Trimming removed 7 bases from V and 5 bases from J; junction bases left unmatched: 10. CDR3 loop: CASNKVDRAHQPQHF. CDR3 bases: TGTGCCAGCAACAAAGTGGACAGGGCACATCAGCCCCAGCATTTT.

The chain is built from TRBV5-5 and TRBJ2-2; D is perhaps TRBD1 (6 bases). Deletions cut 4 bases from V and 4 bases from J, with 8 bases between. From germline, CDR1 is SGHKS and CDR2 YYEKEE (reference sequence). The CDR3 runs to 13 residues. CDR3 in DNA: TGTGCCAGCAGCGGGGGCGTCACCGGGGAGCTGTTTTTT. Its protein is CASSGGVTGELFF.

The chain employs TRBV6-2 or TRBV6-3 and TRBJ2-5; D remains ambiguous. The CDR3 consists of 14 residues. CDR1 and CDR2 from the germline V gene are MNHEY and SVGEGT. V lost 3 bases and J 0 bases, leaving 8 bases between the germline ends. CDR3 sequence: CASSYMPDQETQYF. CDR3 nucleotide sequence: TGTGCCAGCAGTTATATGCCAGACCAAGAGACCCAGTACTTC.

V usage is TRBV5-6 and J usage is TRBJ2-1; D is uncertain. CDR3 size: 12 residues. Looked up from germline, CDR1 is SGHDT and CDR2 is YYEEEE. V lost 1 base and J 16 bases, leaving 15 bases between the germline ends. Here the CDR3 DNA reads TGTGCCAGCAGCTTGCGGCAACTGGTTTCATTCTTC. It yields the protein CASSLRQLVSFF.

The V call is TRBV20-1, the J call TRBJ2-5; D is possibly TRBD1 (5 bases). Germline CDR1 reads DFQATT; CDR2 reads SNEGSKA (reference sequence). The V gene lost 7 bases and the J gene lost 4 bases, with 22 bases spanning the gap. The CDR3 runs 15 residues. CDR3 DNA: TGCAGTGGAGGAAAGATGGGGCCCGGCGCAGAGACCCAGTACTTC. Translating it yields CSGGKMGPGAETQYF.

The chain carries TRBV20-1 and TRBJ1-2, with D tentatively TRBD1 (6 bases). Germline CDR1 reads DFQATT; CDR2 reads SNEGSKA (reference sequence). V shed 4 bases and J shed 4 bases, with 16 bases lying between them. CDR3 size: 14 residues. The CDR3 nucleotides are TGCAGTGCTAAAGGGGGGGGGCTCGGCTATGGCTACACCTTC. It is translated as CSAKGGGLGYGYTF.

The chain has TRBV7-2 and TRBJ2-1, with 7 bases lining up with TRBD2. After removal of 1 base from V and 5 bases from J, the junction contained 5 bases not matched to a gene. CDR3 length equals 15 residues. The V gene's germline CDR1 is SGHTA and CDR2 FQGNSA. In nucleotides, the CDR3 is TGTGCCAGCAGCTTAGTGGCGACTAGCAACAATGAGCAGTTCTTC. Translating gives CASSLVATSNNEQFF.

In DNA, the CDR3 is TGCAGCGGACGGGACAGGGTCCATGAGCAGTTCTTC. Protein sequence: CSGRDRVHEQFF. The genes are TRBV29-1 and TRBJ2-1; 9 positions agree with TRBD1. The CDR3 sequence is 12 residues long. V trimming: 7 bases; J trimming: 8 bases; junction bases outside the gene matches: 6. Germline V lookup: CDR1 SQVTM, CDR2 ANQGSEA.

In nucleotides, the CDR3 is TGCGCCAGCAGCCAAGGGCAGGGCGGCTCAGATACGCAGTATTTT. This gives the protein CASSQGQGGSDTQYF. The genes are TRBV4-3 and TRBJ2-3; tentatively, D is TRBD1 (5 bases). The length of the CDR3 is 15 residues. Germline CDR1 reads LGHNA; CDR2 reads YSLEER. The V gene lost 1 base and the J gene lost 4 bases, with 12 bases spanning the gap.

This clonotype occurred a few times. V is TRBV20-1 and J is TRBJ1-4; the D gene is possibly TRBD1 (6 bases). V lost 6 bases and J 5 bases, leaving 19 bases between the germline ends. Per germline, CDR1 DFQATT and CDR2 SNEGSKA (reference sequence). There are 15 residues in the CDR3. The CDR3 protein is CSALAGGGKNEKLFF. CDR3 coding DNA: TGCAGTGCGCTGGCGGGGGGCGGGAAGAATGAAAAACTGTTTTTT.